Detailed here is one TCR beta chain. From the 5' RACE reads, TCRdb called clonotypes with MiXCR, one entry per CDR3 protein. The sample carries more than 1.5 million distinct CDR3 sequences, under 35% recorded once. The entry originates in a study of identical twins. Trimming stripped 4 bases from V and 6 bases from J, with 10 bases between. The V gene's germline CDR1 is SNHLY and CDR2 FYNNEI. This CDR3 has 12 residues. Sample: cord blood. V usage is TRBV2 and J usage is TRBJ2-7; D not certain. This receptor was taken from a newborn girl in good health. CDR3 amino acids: CASSVNRFEQYF. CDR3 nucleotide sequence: TGTGCCAGCAGTGTGAACAGATTCGAGCAGTACTTC.